This T cell receptor beta chain originates from a study of OX40 agonist ivuxolimab in advanced cancers. At the level of the study: The dose-escalation cohort had hepatocellular carcinoma, melanoma, renal cell or head and neck cancer. Subjects had a mean age of about 60 years, with a range of roughly 20 to 79; less than 90% were male.

Systemic immunosuppression or autoimmune disease history was grounds to exclude patients. The length of the CDR3 is 11 residues. Germline V lookup: CDR1 SGHRS, CDR2 YFSETQ. V shed 4 bases and J shed 10 bases, with 9 bases lying between them. A note on this clone: Antigen unknown.

The data were produced by immunoSEQ multiplex PCR, yet TCRdb's version contains in-frame clones alone and is incomplete. The sample shows 25,000 to 40,000 clones, 84% of them seen only once. General study findings and limits: Circulating CD4+ and CD8+ T cells showed clonal expansion by week 6 at 0.1 to 3.0 mg/kg.

V usage is TRBV5-1 and J usage is TRBJ2-1; D gene ambiguous. Here the sequenced sample was CD4+ or CD8+ T cells sorted from blood, taken in a trial of the OX40 agonist ivuxolimab. The receptor's source is an adult with an advanced solid tumor such as melanoma, head and neck, liver or kidney cancer. CDR3 bases: TGCGCCAGCAGCATAGCTAGGGAGCAGTTCTTC. Its protein product is CASSIAREQFF.